These 30 T cell receptor beta chains came from one sample sequenced in a study of blood T cell repertoires in COVID-19. The repertoire was sequenced with immunoSEQ multiplex PCR; TCRdb's copy has only in-frame clones and lacks some. Of roughly 87,000 clones in the sample, about 84% are singletons; the top ten hold under 30%. Sequenced material: peripheral blood. These receptors were obtained from a human donor in a cohort sampled during active COVID-19.

The rearrangement links TRBV19 to TRBJ1-3; no reliable D call. Per the germline V gene, CDR1 is LNHDA and CDR2 is SQIVND (reference sequence). The V end lost 6 bases, the J end lost 0 bases, and 12 bases lay between the germline ends. This CDR3 has 15 residues. Here the CDR3 reads CASSRSSVSGNTIYF. The CDR3 nucleotides are TGTGCCAGTAGCCGGAGCTCGGTCTCTGGAAACACCATATATTTT.

J is TRBJ2-5 and V is TRBV5-1; D ambiguous. Germline V lookup: CDR1 SGHRS, CDR2 YFSETQ. The V gene lost 4 bases and the J gene lost 1 base, with 11 bases spanning the gap. The length of the CDR3 is 14 residues. DNA for the CDR3: TGCGCCAGCAGCCCCCTGGAGATCCAAGAGACCCAGTACTTC. This translates into CASSPLEIQETQYF.

The chain couples TRBV3-1 (or the pseudogene TRBV3-2) to TRBJ1-6; 7 positions match TRBD1. This CDR3 region has 13 residues. V was pared by 2 bases and J by 12 bases, with 4 bases of the junction left unmatched. CDR1 is LGHDT, CDR2 YNNKEL, per germline (reference sequence). The CDR3 reads CASSQWDSLPLHF. CDR3 in DNA: TGTGCCAGCAGCCAATGGGACAGTCTACCCCTCCACTTT.

V is TRBV6-5 and J is TRBJ1-1; D not resolved. Germline CDR1 is MNHEY and CDR2 is SVGAGI. Trimming pared 6 bases from V and 0 bases from J, leaving 14 bases between. The CDR3 covers 15 residues. The DNA for the CDR3 is TGTGCCAGCAGCCCAACCCGGTCGTTGAACACTGAAGCTTTCTTT. It specifies CASSPTRSLNTEAFF.

This clone came up once. V and J are TRBV11-3 and TRBJ2-2, with D possibly being TRBD1 (6 bases). In germline, CDR1 is SGHNT, CDR2 YENEEA. Trimming took 8 bases from V and 1 from J, leaving 11 bases between them. The CDR3 totals 14 residues. The CDR3 spells CASGQGGNTGELFF. CDR3 DNA: TGTGCCAGCGGGCAAGGGGGGAACACCGGGGAGCTGTTTTTT.

The J gene is TRBJ1-1, the V gene TRBV5-1; 7 bases fit TRBD1. V gave up 4 bases and J gave up 0 bases; unmatched junction bases: 6. This CDR3 spans 15 amino acids. Germline V gene data show CDR1 as SGHRS and CDR2 as YFSETQ. This CDR3 reads CASSDGQVLNTEAFF. CDR3 nucleotide sequence: TGCGCCAGCAGCGATGGACAGGTTCTGAACACTGAAGCTTTCTTT.

The chain recombines TRBV6-2 or TRBV6-3 with TRBJ2-7, with unresolved D. The germline V gene encodes CDR1 MNHEY and CDR2 SVGEGT. The CDR3 is 15 amino acids. Trimming stripped 7 bases from V and 3 bases from J, with 19 bases between. The CDR3 loop is CASTPLRVGDYEQYF. The CDR3 DNA sequence: TGTGCCAGCACCCCTCTCCGGGTAGGCGACTACGAGCAGTACTTC.

This clone was detected a few times. This chain uses TRBV20-1 with TRBJ1-1; a weak D match, TRBD1 (5 bases). V lost 3 bases and J 0 bases, leaving 14 bases between the germline ends. Germline V CDR1 and CDR2: DFQATT, SNEGSKA (reference sequence). The CDR3 sequence is 15 residues long. CDR3 nucleotide sequence: TGCAGTGCTAGTACATCACAGGAGATGAACACTGAAGCTTTCTTT. Amino acids: CSASTSQEMNTEAFF.

The rearrangement joins TRBV6-2 or TRBV6-3 to TRBJ2-7; D gene ambiguous. The CDR3 length is 11 residues. Germline CDR1 reads MNHEY; CDR2 reads SVGEGT. V shed 5 bases and J shed 9 bases, with 11 bases lying between them. The CDR3 sequence: CASSLAFRQYF. For the CDR3, the DNA is TGTGCCAGCAGTCTCGCTTTCAGGCAGTACTTC.

The CDR3 region is CASSLRAEGIEAFF. The CDR3 region has the DNA TGTGCCAGCAGCCTCAGAGCGGAGGGAATTGAAGCTTTCTTT. The chain combines TRBV7-2 with TRBJ1-1; D gene uncertain. This CDR3 is 14 amino acids long. Germline V gene sequence: CDR1 SGHTA, CDR2 FQGNSA. Trimming shortened V by 5 bases and J by 7 bases, and 17 bases separated the two germline ends.

The chain joins TRBV15 to TRBJ2-5, with 10 bases that match TRBD1. V lost 2 bases to trimming and J lost 4 bases; unmatched junction nucleotides: 1. The CDR3 sequence is 14 residues long. CDR1 and CDR2 (germline): LNHNV, YYDKDF (reference sequence). The DNA for the CDR3 is TGTGCCACCAGCAGACGGGACAGGGGAGAGACCCAGTACTTC. Translation: CATSRRDRGETQYF.

The genes are TRBV9 and TRBJ1-5; D is unresolved. The CDR3 is 14 amino acids. Germline assignment: CDR1 SGDLS and CDR2 YYNGEE. The V and J ends lost 0 bases and 3 bases respectively, with 7 bases between them. The CDR3 nucleotides read TGTGCCAGCAGCGTAGACGGTGCCAATCAGCCCCAGCATTTT. Encoded protein: CASSVDGANQPQHF.

This chain uses TRBV6-2 or TRBV6-3 with TRBJ2-5, with 8 bases lining up with TRBD2. Per germline, CDR1 MNHEY and CDR2 SVGEGT. Unmatched junction bases numbered 18, after V lost 7 bases and J lost 5 bases. The CDR3 has 17 amino acids. CDR3 DNA: TGTGCCAGCAACCCGGGAGGGGGGGGCCCCATGGGGGAGACCCAGTACTTC. Protein product: CASNPGGGGPMGETQYF.

The rearrangement links TRBV18 to TRBJ2-7; the match to TRBD1 covers 8 bases. J lost 5 bases, V lost 2 bases, and 5 bases had no gene match. Germline V gene data show CDR1 as KGHSH and CDR2 as LQKENI. The CDR3 consists of 14 residues. CDR3 nucleotide sequence: TGTGCCAGCTCACCAGACAGGGGTCCCAACGAGCAGTACTTC. Translating it yields CASSPDRGPNEQYF.

This clone has just one count. V and J are TRBV5-6 and TRBJ2-7; 9 bases agree with TRBD1. CDR1 and CDR2 from the germline V gene are SGHDT and YYEEEE. The CDR3 totals 13 residues. The V segment lost 5 bases and the J segment 3 bases; nucleotides outside the gene matches: 3. The CDR3 DNA reads TGTGCCAGCAGGCGGACAGGGGTCTACGAGCAGTACTTC. It encodes CASRRTGVYEQYF.

The chain uses TRBV19 and TRBJ1-1, with 7 positions matching TRBD1. The CDR3 runs 13 residues. The V segment lost 5 bases and the J segment 7 bases; nucleotides outside the gene matches: 7. The germline CDR1 and CDR2 sequences are LNHDA and SQIVND (reference sequence). As DNA, the CDR3 is TGTGCCAGTAGTCGGGACAGTTCTGGTGAAGCTTTCTTT. Translated, it gives CASSRDSSGEAFF. The full variable domain, in which reference TRBV19 and TRBJ1-1 provide the parts outside the CDR3, is DGGITQSPKYLFRKEGQNVTLSCEQNLNHDAMYWYRQDPGQGLRLIYYSQIVNDFQKGDIAEGYSVSREKKESFPLTVTSAQKNPTAFYLCASSRDSSGEAFFGQGTRLTVV.

This clone was seen more than once but under ten times. The chain combines TRBV30 with TRBJ2-7; possible D gene TRBD1, 6 bases. From germline, CDR1 is GTSNPN and CDR2 SVGIG (reference sequence). Trimming stripped 2 bases from V and 9 bases from J, with 14 bases between. This CDR3 has 12 amino acids. The CDR3 loop is CAWSPTGRGQYF. The CDR3, as DNA: TGTGCCTGGAGTCCCACAGGGCGCGGGCAGTACTTC.

The rearrangement uses TRBV7-2 and TRBJ2-7; D not resolved. CDR3 size: 14 residues. V was trimmed by 5 bases and J by 3 bases, leaving 14 bases between them. Germline V gene data show CDR1 as SGHTA and CDR2 as FQGNSA. The CDR3 DNA follows: TGTGCCAGCAGCCCCCCCCACACCGTCTACGAGCAGTACTTC. Encoded protein: CASSPPHTVYEQYF.

The rearrangement joins TRBV7-8 to TRBJ2-1; 9 bases match TRBD1. The ends lost 5 bases at V and 9 bases at J; junction bases unmatched: 11. This CDR3 contains 15 residues. Germline CDR1 and CDR2: SGHVS and FQNEAQ. CDR3 sequence (DNA): TGTGCCAGCAGCGCCCCGGGACAGGGATTACGTGAGCAGTTCTTC. It codes for CASSAPGQGLREQFF.

The chain is built from TRBV2 and TRBJ1-5; 8 positions match TRBD1. CDR3 size: 15 residues. Germline V gene lookup returns CDR1 SNHLY and CDR2 FYNNEI. Germline trimming cut 7 bases from V and 2 bases from J; bases unmatched to any gene: 7. In nucleotides, the CDR3 is TGTGCCAGCAATGGAGGACAGGGTCGCAATCAGCCCCAGCATTTT. It yields the protein CASNGGQGRNQPQHF.

The V gene is TRBV23-1, the J gene TRBJ1-5, with unresolved D. TRBV23-1 belongs to the ORF category, with a function that is uncertain. The V and J ends lost 6 bases and 0 bases respectively, with 18 bases between them. The CDR3 contains 17 residues. Here the CDR3 DNA reads TGCGCCAGCAGGGCACAAGGGAGCAAATATAGCAATCAGCCCCAGCATTTT. It translates to CASRAQGSKYSNQPQHF.

For the CDR3, the DNA is TGTGCCAGCCTCGTAAACAGGGAATACGAGCAGTACTTC. This encodes CASLVNREYEQYF. The V call is TRBV2, the J call TRBJ2-7; D possibly corresponds to TRBD1 (6 bases). The ends were cut back, 8 bases at V and 4 bases at J, with 15 bases in the middle. The CDR3 has 13 residues. Germline V gives CDR1 SNHLY, CDR2 FYNNEI.

This chain links TRBV30 with TRBJ1-5; TRBD1 matches at 7 bases. The CDR3 length is 15 residues. CDR1 and CDR2 from the germline V gene are GTSNPN and SVGIG (reference sequence). With 0 bases clipped from V and 9 bases from J, the junction kept 11 bases outside the gene matches. CDR3 in DNA: TGTGCCTGGAGTGTAACAGGGGAATACCTCAGGCCCCAGCATTTT. This codes for CAWSVTGEYLRPQHF.

V and J are TRBV28 and TRBJ2-1, with D maybe TRBD1 (5 bases). The CDR3 loop spans 14 amino acids. The germline gives CDR1 MDHEN, CDR2 SYDVKM. The V gene lost 8 bases and the J gene lost 0 bases, with 11 bases spanning the gap. For the CDR3, the DNA is TGTGCCAGCGGGGCCCCCGGCTCCTACAATGAGCAGTTCTTC. Translating it yields CASGAPGSYNEQFF.

The V call is TRBV18, the J call TRBJ1-5, with a weak D call TRBD1 (5 bases). The CDR3 extends over 16 amino acids. CDR1 KGHSH and CDR2 LQKENI come from the germline V gene. Trimming shortened V by 1 base and J by 1 base, and 11 bases separated the two germline ends. The CDR3, as DNA: TGTGCCAGCTCACCACGACAGTTACGCAGCAATCAGCCCCAGCATTTT. This translates into CASSPRQLRSNQPQHF. Together with reference TRBV18 and TRBJ1-5, the CDR3 gives the full variable domain: NAGVMQNPRHLVRRRGQEARLRCSPMKGHSHVYWYRQLPEEGLKFMVYLQKENIIDESGMPKERFSAEFPKEGPSILRIQQVVRGDSAAYFCASSPRQLRSNQPQHFGDGTRLSIL.

This chain uses TRBV9 with TRBJ2-1, with D possibly being TRBD2 (7 bases). The CDR3 is made up of 15 amino acids. The V gene's germline CDR1 is SGDLS and CDR2 YYNGEE. Trimming removed 4 bases from V and 8 bases from J, with 19 bases in between. The CDR3 protein is CASSSLGGGGDEQFF. CDR3 DNA: TGTGCCAGCAGCTCCCTCGGGGGCGGGGGCGATGAGCAGTTCTTC. The complete variable domain, with remaining parts taken from reference TRBV9 and TRBJ2-1, reads DSGVTQTPKHLITATGQRVTLRCSPRSGDLSVYWYQQSLDQGLQFLIQYYNGEERAKGNILERFSAQQFPDLHSELNLSSLELGDSALYFCASSSLGGGGDEQFFGPGTRLTVL.

The gene calls are TRBV4-2 and TRBJ2-1, with a possible D match to TRBD2 (6 bases). This CDR3 has 17 residues. The V end was cut by 0 bases, the J end by 1 base, with 13 bases between. Germline V CDR1 and CDR2: LGHNA, YNFKEQ. The CDR3 sequence is CASSQEVVEGSYNEQFF. In DNA form, the CDR3 reads TGTGCCAGCAGCCAAGAGGTTGTGGAGGGGTCCTACAATGAGCAGTTCTTC.

The chain has TRBV29-1 and TRBJ2-2, with TRBD1 identical over 8 bases. CDR1 and CDR2 (germline): SQVTM, ANQGSEA. This CDR3 is 14 amino acids long. V trimming: 7 bases; J trimming: 0 bases; junction bases outside the gene matches: 4. This CDR3 reads CSAGTGANTGELFF. The CDR3 region has the DNA TGCAGCGCCGGGACAGGAGCGAACACCGGGGAGCTGTTTTTT.

A word on this clone: This sample also contains other DNA sequences that code for the same CDR3. The chain has TRBV2 and TRBJ1-1; D unclear. The CDR3 runs 14 residues. Germline values: CDR1 SNHLY, CDR2 FYNNEI. V was shortened by 1 base and J by 2 bases, with 8 bases between the two germline ends. This chain's CDR3 is CASSEGVLNTEAFF. The CDR3 DNA follows: TGTGCCAGCAGTGAAGGTGTATTAAACACTGAAGCTTTCTTT.

The chain recombines TRBV5-4 with TRBJ2-3; a weak D match, TRBD2 (7 bases). Germline V lookup: CDR1 SGHNT, CDR2 YYREEE (reference sequence). With 4 bases removed from V and 3 bases from J, the gap between germline ends came to 15 bases. The CDR3 sequence is 15 residues long. CDR3: CASSLAGAATDTQYF. CDR3 in DNA: TGTGCCAGCAGCCTCGCGGGGGCTGCGACAGATACGCAGTATTTT.